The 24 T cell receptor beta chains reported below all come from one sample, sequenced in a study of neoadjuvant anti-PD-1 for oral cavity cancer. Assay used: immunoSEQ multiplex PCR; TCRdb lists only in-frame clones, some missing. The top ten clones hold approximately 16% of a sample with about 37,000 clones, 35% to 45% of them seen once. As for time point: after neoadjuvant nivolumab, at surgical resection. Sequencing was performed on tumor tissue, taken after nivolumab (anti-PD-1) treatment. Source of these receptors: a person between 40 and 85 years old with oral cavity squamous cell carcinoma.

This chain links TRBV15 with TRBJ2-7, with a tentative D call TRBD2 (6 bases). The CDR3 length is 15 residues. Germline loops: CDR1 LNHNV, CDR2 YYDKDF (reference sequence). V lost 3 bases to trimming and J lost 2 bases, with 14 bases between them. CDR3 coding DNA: TGTGCCACCAGCAGGGGACTCTTGCGACCCTACGAGCAGTACTTC. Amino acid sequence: CATSRGLLRPYEQYF. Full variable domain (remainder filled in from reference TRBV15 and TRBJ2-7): DAMVIQNPRYQVTQFGKPVTLSCSQTLNHNVMYWYQQKSSQAPKLLFHYYDKDFNNEADTPDNFQSRRPNTSFCFLDIRSPGLGDTAMYLCATSRGLLRPYEQYFGPGTRLTVT.

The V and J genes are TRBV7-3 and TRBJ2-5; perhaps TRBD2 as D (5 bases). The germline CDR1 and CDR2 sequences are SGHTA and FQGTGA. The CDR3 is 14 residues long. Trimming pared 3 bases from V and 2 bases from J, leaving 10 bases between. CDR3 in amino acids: CASSFSGKQETQYF. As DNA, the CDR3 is TGTGCCAGCAGCTTCAGCGGAAAACAAGAGACCCAGTACTTC. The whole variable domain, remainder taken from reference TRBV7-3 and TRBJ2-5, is GAGVSQTPSNKVTEKGKYVELRCDPISGHTALYWYRQSLGQGPEFLIYFQGTGAADDSGLPNDRFFAVRPEGSVSTLKIQRTERGDSAVYLCASSFSGKQETQYFGPGTRLLVL.

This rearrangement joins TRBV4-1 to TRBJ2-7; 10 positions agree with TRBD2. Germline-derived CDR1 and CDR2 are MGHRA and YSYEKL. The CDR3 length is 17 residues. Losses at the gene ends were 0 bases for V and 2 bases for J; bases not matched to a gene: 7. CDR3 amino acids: CASSQETSGLSPYEQYF. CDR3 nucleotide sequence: TGCGCCAGCAGCCAAGAGACTAGCGGGTTGTCCCCCTACGAGCAGTACTTC.

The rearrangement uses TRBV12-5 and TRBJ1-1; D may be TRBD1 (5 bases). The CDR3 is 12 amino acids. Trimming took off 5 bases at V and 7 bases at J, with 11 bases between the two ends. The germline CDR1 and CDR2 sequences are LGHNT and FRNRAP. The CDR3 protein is CASGNPGIEAFF. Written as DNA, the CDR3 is TGTGCTAGTGGTAACCCAGGGATTGAAGCTTTCTTT.

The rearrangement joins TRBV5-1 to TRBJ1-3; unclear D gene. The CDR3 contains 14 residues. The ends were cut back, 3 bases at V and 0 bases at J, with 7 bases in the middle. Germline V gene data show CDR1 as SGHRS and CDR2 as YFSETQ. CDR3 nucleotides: TGCGCCAGCAGCTCCTCGGGCTCTGGAAACACCATATATTTT. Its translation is CASSSSGSGNTIYF.

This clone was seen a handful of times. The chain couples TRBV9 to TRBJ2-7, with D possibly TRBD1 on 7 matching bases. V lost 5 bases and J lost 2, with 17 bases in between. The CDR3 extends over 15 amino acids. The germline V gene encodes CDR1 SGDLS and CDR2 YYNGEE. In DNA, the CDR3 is TGTGCCAGCAGTGCTGGCGGGACAGAGACCTACGAGCAGTACTTC. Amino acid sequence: CASSAGGTETYEQYF.

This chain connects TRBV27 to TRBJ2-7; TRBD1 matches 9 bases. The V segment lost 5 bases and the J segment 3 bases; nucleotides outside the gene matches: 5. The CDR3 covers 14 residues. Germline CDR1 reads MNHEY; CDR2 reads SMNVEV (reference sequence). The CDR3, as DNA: TGTGCCAGCAGTCCGGCGACAGGGGGCTACGAGCAGTACTTC. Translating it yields CASSPATGGYEQYF.

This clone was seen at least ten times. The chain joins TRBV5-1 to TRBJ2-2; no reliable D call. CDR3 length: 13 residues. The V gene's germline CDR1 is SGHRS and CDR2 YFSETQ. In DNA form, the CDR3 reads TGCGCTGTAGGAGTGGGGAACACCGGGGAGCTGTTTTTT. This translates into CAVGVGNTGELFF.

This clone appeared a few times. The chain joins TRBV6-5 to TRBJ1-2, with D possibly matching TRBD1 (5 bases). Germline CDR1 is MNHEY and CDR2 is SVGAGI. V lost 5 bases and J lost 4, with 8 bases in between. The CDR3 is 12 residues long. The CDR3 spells CASSRGPYGYTF. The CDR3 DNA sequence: TGTGCCAGCAGTAGGGGACCCTATGGCTACACCTTC.

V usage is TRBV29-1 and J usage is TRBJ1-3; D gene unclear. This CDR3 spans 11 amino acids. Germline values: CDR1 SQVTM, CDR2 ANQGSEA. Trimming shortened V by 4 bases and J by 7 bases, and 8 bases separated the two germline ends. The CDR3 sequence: CSVGSGNTIYF. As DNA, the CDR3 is TGCAGCGTTGGGTCGGGGAACACCATATATTTT.

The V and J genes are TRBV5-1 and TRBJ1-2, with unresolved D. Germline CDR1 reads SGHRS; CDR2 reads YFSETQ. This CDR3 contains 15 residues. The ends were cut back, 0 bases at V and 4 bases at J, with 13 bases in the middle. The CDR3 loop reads CASSLGGRSVYGYTF. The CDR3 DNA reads TGCGCCAGCAGCTTGGGAGGGAGATCCGTCTATGGCTACACCTTC. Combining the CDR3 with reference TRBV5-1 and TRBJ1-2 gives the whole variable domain KAGVTQTPRYLIKTRGQQVTLSCSPISGHRSVSWYQQTPGQGLQFLFEYFSETQRNKGNFPGRFSGRQFSNSRSEMNVSTLELGDSALYLCASSLGGRSVYGYTFGSGTRLTVV.

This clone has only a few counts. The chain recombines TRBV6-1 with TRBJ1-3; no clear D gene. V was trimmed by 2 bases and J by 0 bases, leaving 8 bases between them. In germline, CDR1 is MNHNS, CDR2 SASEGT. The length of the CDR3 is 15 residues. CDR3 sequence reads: CASSEYRSSGNTIYF. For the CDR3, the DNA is TGTGCCAGCAGTGAATATAGGAGCTCTGGAAACACCATATATTTT.

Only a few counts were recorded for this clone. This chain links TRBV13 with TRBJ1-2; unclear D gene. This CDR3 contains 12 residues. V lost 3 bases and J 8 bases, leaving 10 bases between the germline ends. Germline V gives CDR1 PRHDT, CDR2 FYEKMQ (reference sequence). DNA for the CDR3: TGTGCCAGCAGCTTTGGCTTATTGGGCTACACCTTC. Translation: CASSFGLLGYTF.

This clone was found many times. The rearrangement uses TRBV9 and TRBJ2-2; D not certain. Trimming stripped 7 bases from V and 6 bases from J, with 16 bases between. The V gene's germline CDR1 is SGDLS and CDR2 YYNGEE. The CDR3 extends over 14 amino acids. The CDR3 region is CASALGIGPGELFF. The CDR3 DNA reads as TGTGCCAGCGCCTTAGGGATAGGGCCCGGGGAGCTGTTTTTT.

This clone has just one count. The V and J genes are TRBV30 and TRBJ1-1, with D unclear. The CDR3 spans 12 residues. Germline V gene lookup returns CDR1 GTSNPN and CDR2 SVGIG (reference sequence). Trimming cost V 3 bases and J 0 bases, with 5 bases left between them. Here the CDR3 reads CAWSRLNTEAFF. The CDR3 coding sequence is TGTGCCTGGAGCCGCCTGAACACTGAAGCTTTCTTT.

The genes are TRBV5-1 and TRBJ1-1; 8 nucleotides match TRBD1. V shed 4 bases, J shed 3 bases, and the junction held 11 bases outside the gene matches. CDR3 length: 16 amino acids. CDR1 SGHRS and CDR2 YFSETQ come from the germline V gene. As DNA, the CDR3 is TGCGCCAGCAGCCACCGGGACAGGTCTCCCGACACTGAAGCTTTCTTT. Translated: CASSHRDRSPDTEAFF.

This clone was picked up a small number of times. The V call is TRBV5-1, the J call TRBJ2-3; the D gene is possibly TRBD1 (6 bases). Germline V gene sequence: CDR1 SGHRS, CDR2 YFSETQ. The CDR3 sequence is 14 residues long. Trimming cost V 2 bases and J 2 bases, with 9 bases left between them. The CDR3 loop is CASSFQGHTDTQYF. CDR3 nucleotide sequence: TGCGCCAGCAGCTTTCAGGGACACACAGATACGCAGTATTTT. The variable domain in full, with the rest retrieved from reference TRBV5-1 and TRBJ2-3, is KAGVTQTPRYLIKTRGQQVTLSCSPISGHRSVSWYQQTPGQGLQFLFEYFSETQRNKGNFPGRFSGRQFSNSRSEMNVSTLELGDSALYLCASSFQGHTDTQYFGPGTRLTVL.

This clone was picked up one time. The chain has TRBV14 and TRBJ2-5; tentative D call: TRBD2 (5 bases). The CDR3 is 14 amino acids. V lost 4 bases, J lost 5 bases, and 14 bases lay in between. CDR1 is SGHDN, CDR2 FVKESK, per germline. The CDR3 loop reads CASSRDIRGETQYF. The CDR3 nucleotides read TGTGCCAGCAGCCGCGACATCAGAGGGGAGACCCAGTACTTC.

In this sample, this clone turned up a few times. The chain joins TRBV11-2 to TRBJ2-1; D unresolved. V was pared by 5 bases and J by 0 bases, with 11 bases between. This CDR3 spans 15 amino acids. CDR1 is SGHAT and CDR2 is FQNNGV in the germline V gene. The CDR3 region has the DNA TGTGCCAGCAGCCCCATCGCTAGCTCCTACAATGAGCAGTTCTTC. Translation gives CASSPIASSYNEQFF. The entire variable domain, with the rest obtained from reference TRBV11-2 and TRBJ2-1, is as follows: EAGVAQSPRYKIIEKRQSVAFWCNPISGHATLYWYQQILGQGPKLLIQFQNNGVVDDSQLPKDRFSAERLKGVDSTLKIQPAKLEDSAVYLCASSPIASSYNEQFFGPGTRLTVL.

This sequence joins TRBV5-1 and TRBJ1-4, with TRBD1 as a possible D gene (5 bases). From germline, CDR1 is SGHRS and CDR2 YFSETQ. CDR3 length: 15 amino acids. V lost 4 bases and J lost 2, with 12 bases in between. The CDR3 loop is CASSVVGVTNEKLFF. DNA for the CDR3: TGCGCCAGCAGCGTCGTGGGGGTGACTAATGAAAAACTGTTTTTT.

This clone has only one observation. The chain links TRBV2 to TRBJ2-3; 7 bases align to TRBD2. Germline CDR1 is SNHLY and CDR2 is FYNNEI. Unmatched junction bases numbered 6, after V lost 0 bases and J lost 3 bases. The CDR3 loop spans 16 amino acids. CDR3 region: CASSEARLGGTDTQYF. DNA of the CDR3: TGTGCCAGCAGTGAAGCGCGTTTGGGGGGGACAGATACGCAGTATTTT.

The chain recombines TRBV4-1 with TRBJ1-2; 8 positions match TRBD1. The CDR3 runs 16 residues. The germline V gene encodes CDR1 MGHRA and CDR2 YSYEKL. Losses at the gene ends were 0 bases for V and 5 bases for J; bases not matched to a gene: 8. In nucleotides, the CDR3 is TGCGCCAGCAGCCAAGACGATTACAGGGGGGCATATGGCTACACCTTC. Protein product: CASSQDDYRGAYGYTF.

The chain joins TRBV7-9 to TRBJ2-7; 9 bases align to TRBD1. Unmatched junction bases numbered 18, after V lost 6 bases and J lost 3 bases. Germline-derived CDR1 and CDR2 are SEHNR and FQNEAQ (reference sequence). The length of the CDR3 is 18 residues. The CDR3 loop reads CASSGALPGQGTYYEQYF. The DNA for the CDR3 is TGTGCCAGCAGTGGTGCCCTACCGGGACAGGGAACTTACTACGAGCAGTACTTC.

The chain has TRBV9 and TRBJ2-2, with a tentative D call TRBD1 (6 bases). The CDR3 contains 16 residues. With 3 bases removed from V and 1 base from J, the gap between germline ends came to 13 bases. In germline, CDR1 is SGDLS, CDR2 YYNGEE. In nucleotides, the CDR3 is TGTGCCAGCAGCGCATCGGGACACCTGAACACCGGGGAGCTGTTTTTT. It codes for CASSASGHLNTGELFF. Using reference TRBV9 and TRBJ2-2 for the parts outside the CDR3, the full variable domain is DSGVTQTPKHLITATGQRVTLRCSPRSGDLSVYWYQQSLDQGLQFLIQYYNGEERAKGNILERFSAQQFPDLHSELNLSSLELGDSALYFCASSASGHLNTGELFFGEGSRLTVL.